This T cell receptor (beta chain) was recorded in a study of T cells after posttransplantation cyclophosphamide (dated by TCRdb to 2016 to 2017). Turning to the overall study: Using TRB sequencing, the study followed how the T cell repertoire reconstituted after myeloablative bone marrow transplantation in which posttransplantation cyclophosphamide served as GVHD prophylaxis. Public TRB sequences were checked against a database of over 3,600 sequences associated with responses to pathogens, tumor antigens, self-antigens and alloantigens. Antigen receptor sequencing was done on samples from some 35 PTCy-treated patients and from roughly 15 related bone marrow donors of those patients. TRB sequencing was performed on blood from all 35 or so PTCy patients with 1-year posttransplant specimens. TRA and TRB clonality were tightly correlated in 9 samples, so subsequent TCR analyses focused on TRB only. Up to about 3 additional blood samples from 2 to 5.2 years after transplant were also TRB-sequenced in 3 patients, as was pretransplant blood from several patients.

What the research found in general, with its limitations: At 1-2 months, donor-recipient similarity was low but rose over the first year, and the later blood repertoires were often dominated by donor CD8+ memory clones. Across approximately 45 patients, TRB clonality was highly associated with recipient CMV seropositivity and CMV reactivation, and diversity in PTCy patients was similar to diversity in CNI/methotrexate controls. The TRB repertoires of T cells infiltrating skin or GI tract showed only limited overlap with the TRB repertoires of T cells in blood.

V trim: 4 bases; J trim: 2 bases; unmatched bases: 7. The germline V gene (reference sequence) supplies CDR1 LNHDA and CDR2 SQIVND. Counted from cysteine to phenylalanine, this CDR3 has 15 amino acids. Kept here is only the CDR3 DNA, which spans 45 bases and is read in frame from base 1. About this clone itself: Its binding antigen is unknown. No clone much larger than this one lies a single base away; base qualities are absent.

Genomic DNA was the input for TRB sequencing, which was run either with the immunoSEQ assay at survey resolution or with the hsTCRB kit. The original methods were these. The immunoSEQ software was used for initial read processing, and the LymphoSeq R package was used for repertoire analyses. Clonality was computed as 1 minus normalized Shannon entropy; Gini coefficient was also calculated for each TRB dataset. Phenotypes of unsorted samples were inferred by mapping TRB sequences from sorted subsets of the recipient or donor onto unsorted samples of the same recipient. Not all clones reach the TCRdb copy of this immuneACCESS table, which keeps in-frame sequences only. Checked studies attribute under half of the gap to unresolved V genes and leave the rest unexplained. The DNA gave D and trimming, while V, J and clone size come from that table. This sample was tabulated with some 37,000 clones, among which there are no singletons. About 1.2% of the sample belongs to the ten largest clones.

Peripheral blood samples were provided by related bone marrow donors on the day of marrow donation. Peripheral blood and bone marrow mononuclear cells were isolated by Ficoll-Hypaque density centrifugation and cryopreserved. The rearrangement combines TRBV19 with TRBJ2-5; 7 junctional bases match TRBD1. The sample consisted of PBMCs. The source is a girl between 5 and 17 years old in good health, CMV-negative, and a related stem cell transplant donor. The CDR3 is CASSTRRQGQETQYF. Read as DNA, the sequence is TGTGCCAGTAGTACCCGGAGACAGGGTCAAGAGACCCAGTACTTC.